Listed below are T cell receptor beta chains from one sample, sequenced in a study of CD8 T cells in Susac syndrome. TCRdb analysed the immunoSEQ multiplex PCR reads with MiXCR anew, one entry per CDR3 protein. The table has more than 150,000 distinct CDR3 sequences, just under 95% seen once. What was sequenced was CD8+ T cells from PBMCs. The receptors shown here come from a human donor with multiple sclerosis. Each CDR3 is given with its conserved first and last residue. Each record gives: V gene, D gene, clone size, J gene, CDR3 DNA, CDR3 protein. D genes are given only for firm matches. Clone size is shown for a subset of rows, as once, few, many or a class of expanded clone.

v_gene: TRBV14
d_gene: NA
abundance: NA
j_gene: TRBJ2-1
CDR3nt: TGTGCCAGCAGCCAAAAACCCAGGCCCGTCGGGACCTACAATGAGCAGTTCTTC
CDR3aa: CASSQKPRPVGTYNEQFF

v_gene: TRBV20-1
d_gene: NA
abundance: NA
j_gene: TRBJ2-1
CDR3nt: TGCAGTGCTAGAGAGTTGGGCTACAATGAGCAGTTCTTC
CDR3aa: CSARELGYNEQFF

v_gene: TRBV9
d_gene: NA
abundance: NA
j_gene: TRBJ1-2
CDR3nt: TGTGCCAGCAGCGTAGCGGGGAACTATGGCTACACCTTC
CDR3aa: CASSVAGNYGYTF

v_gene: TRBV3-1
d_gene: NA
abundance: NA
j_gene: TRBJ2-1
CDR3nt: TGTGCCAGCAGCCCCCCCGAAGGTTACAATGAGCAGTTCTTC
CDR3aa: CASSPPEGYNEQFF

v_gene: TRBV7-8
d_gene: NA
abundance: NA
j_gene: TRBJ1-1
CDR3nt: TGTGCCAGCAGCTTAGCGCGGTTCACTGAAGCTTTCTTT
CDR3aa: CASSLARFTEAFF

v_gene: TRBV29-1
d_gene: NA
abundance: NA
j_gene: TRBJ2-7
CDR3nt: TGCAGCGTTGAAGACCCCGCCGGGACTCCCTACGAGCAGTACTTC
CDR3aa: CSVEDPAGTPYEQYF

v_gene: TRBV9
d_gene: TRBD2
abundance: NA
j_gene: TRBJ2-3
CDR3nt: TGTGCCAGCAGCGACAATAGCGGGGGGGCCACAGATACGCAGTATTTT
CDR3aa: CASSDNSGGATDTQYF

v_gene: TRBV2
d_gene: NA
abundance: NA
j_gene: TRBJ2-3
CDR3nt: TGTGCCAGCAGTGAAGGGGTTTCTAGCACAGATACGCAGTATTTT
CDR3aa: CASSEGVSSTDTQYF

v_gene: TRBV7-2
d_gene: TRBD2
abundance: NA
j_gene: TRBJ2-7
CDR3nt: TGTGCCAGCAGCTCCCCGGGAGGGGGTGACTACGAGCAGTACTTC
CDR3aa: CASSSPGGGDYEQYF

v_gene: TRBV15
d_gene: NA
abundance: NA
j_gene: TRBJ2-3
CDR3nt: TGTGCCACCAGCGGACCGGCCCAATCCCTTTTT
CDR3aa: CATSGPAQSLF

v_gene: TRBV4-1
d_gene: TRBD1
abundance: NA
j_gene: TRBJ1-1
CDR3nt: TGCGCCAGCAGCCAAGATCAGGGGGGACAGTATAGGAACACTGAAGCTTTCTTT
CDR3aa: CASSQDQGGQYRNTEAFF

v_gene: TRBV13
d_gene: NA
abundance: NA
j_gene: TRBJ2-3
CDR3nt: TGTGCCAGCAGCTCCACAACTCGGACAGATACGCAGTATTTT
CDR3aa: CASSSTTRTDTQYF

v_gene: TRBV27
d_gene: NA
abundance: NA
j_gene: TRBJ2-7
CDR3nt: TGTGCCAGCAGTAAAACCCTATACGAGCAGTACTTC
CDR3aa: CASSKTLYEQYF

v_gene: TRBV29-1
d_gene: NA
abundance: once
j_gene: TRBJ1-2
CDR3nt: TGCAGCGTTGTAGCGGGGGGCGCGGGAGGCTACACCTTC
CDR3aa: CSVVAGGAGGYTF

v_gene: TRBV6-5
d_gene: NA
abundance: NA
j_gene: TRBJ2-5
CDR3nt: TGTGCCAGCAGCCTTCCTTATAGCGGGACCCAGTACTTC
CDR3aa: CASSLPYSGTQYF

v_gene: TRBV3-1
d_gene: NA
abundance: NA
j_gene: TRBJ2-7
CDR3nt: TGTGCCAGCAGCCAGCCGGGGGGCCTCGGGCAGTACTTC
CDR3aa: CASSQPGGLGQYF

v_gene: TRBV9
d_gene: NA
abundance: NA
j_gene: TRBJ1-5
CDR3nt: TGTGCCAGCAGCCCTTGGGGGGGGACTCAGCCCCAGCATTTT
CDR3aa: CASSPWGGTQPQHF

v_gene: TRBV7-9
d_gene: NA
abundance: once
j_gene: TRBJ2-6
CDR3nt: TGTGCCAGCAGCCCCGGGCGTCCGATCAACGTCCTGACTTTC
CDR3aa: CASSPGRPINVLTF

v_gene: TRBV12-5
d_gene: NA
abundance: NA
j_gene: TRBJ1-4
CDR3nt: TGTGCTAGTGGTTTGGCGGCAGGTAATGAAAAACTGTTTTTT
CDR3aa: CASGLAAGNEKLFF

v_gene: TRBV13
d_gene: TRBD1
abundance: once
j_gene: TRBJ1-2
CDR3nt: TGTGCCAGCAGCACCCGGGACAGTAACTATGGCTACACCTTC
CDR3aa: CASSTRDSNYGYTF

v_gene: TRBV29-1
d_gene: NA
abundance: NA
j_gene: TRBJ2-1
CDR3nt: TGCAGCGTTGAATCGTCAATGGGGCAGTTCTTC
CDR3aa: CSVESSMGQFF

v_gene: TRBV7-6
d_gene: NA
abundance: NA
j_gene: TRBJ2-5
CDR3nt: TGTGCCAGCAGCCCCAAAGGCCGGGGGAGGTCAGAGACCCAGTACTTC
CDR3aa: CASSPKGRGRSETQYF

v_gene: TRBV6-2/TRBV6-3
d_gene: NA
abundance: NA
j_gene: TRBJ2-1
CDR3nt: TGTGCCAGCAGTATCCAAACCTACAATGAGCAGTTCTTC
CDR3aa: CASSIQTYNEQFF

v_gene: TRBV9
d_gene: NA
abundance: NA
j_gene: TRBJ1-6
CDR3nt: TGTGCCAGCAGTCCGGACGGCCGCACGAATTCACCCCTCCACTTT
CDR3aa: CASSPDGRTNSPLHF

v_gene: TRBV25-1
d_gene: NA
abundance: NA
j_gene: TRBJ1-1
CDR3nt: TGTGCCAGTGCCCCGCCGGGAGCTGAAGCTTTCTTT
CDR3aa: CASAPPGAEAFF

v_gene: TRBV15
d_gene: NA
abundance: NA
j_gene: TRBJ2-5
CDR3nt: TGTGCCACCAGCAAAGCTACAGGGATCGCAGAGACCCAGTACTTC
CDR3aa: CATSKATGIAETQYF

v_gene: TRBV3-1
d_gene: NA
abundance: NA
j_gene: TRBJ1-2
CDR3nt: TGTGCCAGCAGCCAAGAGACAGAGGATGTCCATGGCTACACCTTC
CDR3aa: CASSQETEDVHGYTF

v_gene: TRBV25-1
d_gene: NA
abundance: NA
j_gene: TRBJ2-7
CDR3nt: TGTGCCAGCAGTACGGCAGGGCGGACCTACGAGCAGTACTTC
CDR3aa: CASSTAGRTYEQYF

v_gene: TRBV27
d_gene: TRBD1
abundance: NA
j_gene: TRBJ1-2
CDR3nt: TGTGCCAGCAGCCCAGGGACAGGCCGGGATGGCTACACCTTC
CDR3aa: CASSPGTGRDGYTF

v_gene: TRBV20-1
d_gene: NA
abundance: NA
j_gene: TRBJ2-7
CDR3nt: TGCAGTGCTAGAGATCCCTTCGGGGGGCTACCCTACGAGCAGTACTTC
CDR3aa: CSARDPFGGLPYEQYF

v_gene: TRBV3-1
d_gene: NA
abundance: once
j_gene: TRBJ2-1
CDR3nt: TGTGCCAGCAGCCAAGAGGTAGGGAGATCCAGCTCCTACAATGAGCAGTTCTTC
CDR3aa: CASSQEVGRSSSYNEQFF

v_gene: TRBV13
d_gene: TRBD1
abundance: once
j_gene: TRBJ1-2
CDR3nt: TGTGCCAGCAGCGTAACAGGGGAAGGCTACACCTTC
CDR3aa: CASSVTGEGYTF

v_gene: TRBV7-9
d_gene: NA
abundance: NA
j_gene: TRBJ2-4
CDR3nt: TGTGCCAGCAGCCCACCCGGACAGTTCGAAAACATTCAGTACTTC
CDR3aa: CASSPPGQFENIQYF

v_gene: TRBV7-2
d_gene: TRBD2
abundance: NA
j_gene: TRBJ2-1
CDR3nt: TGTGCCAGCAGCCTAACTAGCGTGGGACCCAATGAGCAGTTCTTC
CDR3aa: CASSLTSVGPNEQFF

v_gene: TRBV7-6
d_gene: NA
abundance: NA
j_gene: TRBJ1-6
CDR3nt: TGTGCCAGCAGCTTAGTTGGAGGAGAGGGGTTTGGTTCACCCCTCCACTTT
CDR3aa: CASSLVGGEGFGSPLHF

v_gene: TRBV12-5
d_gene: NA
abundance: NA
j_gene: TRBJ1-1
CDR3nt: TGTGCTAGTGGTTTCAGGGGGAACACTGAAGCTTTCTTT
CDR3aa: CASGFRGNTEAFF

v_gene: TRBV9
d_gene: NA
abundance: NA
j_gene: TRBJ1-1
CDR3nt: TGTGCCAGCAGCGTAGAGGCAGGGGAGTATACTGAAGCTTTCTTT
CDR3aa: CASSVEAGEYTEAFF

v_gene: TRBV9
d_gene: NA
abundance: NA
j_gene: TRBJ1-2
CDR3nt: TGTGCCAGCCACGGGAACTATGGCTACACCTTC
CDR3aa: CASHGNYGYTF

v_gene: TRBV15
d_gene: TRBD1
abundance: NA
j_gene: TRBJ2-7
CDR3nt: TGTGCCACCAGCAGAGATCGGGACAGGGCCTACGAGCAGTACTTC
CDR3aa: CATSRDRDRAYEQYF

v_gene: TRBV12-3/TRBV12-4
d_gene: NA
abundance: NA
j_gene: TRBJ2-7
CDR3nt: TGTGCCAGCAGTTGGAAGGGACCGACTGGCTACGAGCAGTACTTC
CDR3aa: CASSWKGPTGYEQYF

v_gene: TRBV11-2
d_gene: NA
abundance: NA
j_gene: TRBJ1-1
CDR3nt: TGTGCCAGCATTGCACAGAACACTGAAGCTTTCTTT
CDR3aa: CASIAQNTEAFF

v_gene: TRBV4-3
d_gene: NA
abundance: NA
j_gene: TRBJ2-4
CDR3nt: TGCGCCAGCAGCCAAGATGGGGGTCGTCAGTACTTC
CDR3aa: CASSQDGGRQYF

v_gene: TRBV7-9
d_gene: TRBD1
abundance: NA
j_gene: TRBJ1-2
CDR3nt: TGTGCCAGCAGCTCAGCCGGGACAGTCTATGGCTACACCTTC
CDR3aa: CASSSAGTVYGYTF

v_gene: TRBV9
d_gene: TRBD2
abundance: NA
j_gene: TRBJ2-2
CDR3nt: TGTGCCAGCAGCGTAGTCAGCGGGGGGCCCCGACTAAACACCGGGGAGCTGTTTTTT
CDR3aa: CASSVVSGGPRLNTGELFF

v_gene: TRBV3-1
d_gene: NA
abundance: NA
j_gene: TRBJ2-5
CDR3nt: TGTGCCAGCAGCCAAGATTCGGCCAGCCTACAAGAGACCCAGTACTTC
CDR3aa: CASSQDSASLQETQYF